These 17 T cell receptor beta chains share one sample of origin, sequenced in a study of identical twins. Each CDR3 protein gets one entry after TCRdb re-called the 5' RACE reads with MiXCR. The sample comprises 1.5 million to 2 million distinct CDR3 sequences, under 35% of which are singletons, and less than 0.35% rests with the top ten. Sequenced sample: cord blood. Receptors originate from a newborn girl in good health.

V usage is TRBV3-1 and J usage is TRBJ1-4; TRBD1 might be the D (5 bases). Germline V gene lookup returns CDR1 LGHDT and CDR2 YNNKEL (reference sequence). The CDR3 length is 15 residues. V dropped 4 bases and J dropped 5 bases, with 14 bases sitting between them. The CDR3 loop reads CASSRAGGWNEKLFF. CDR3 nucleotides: TGTGCCAGCAGCCGAGCGGGGGGGTGGAATGAAAAACTGTTTTTT.

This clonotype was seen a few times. In DNA form, the CDR3 reads TGCAGTGCTACGGCGGGGAACGGCAATCAGCCCCAGCATTTT. Its protein is CSATAGNGNQPQHF. This chain uses TRBV20-1 with TRBJ1-5; D gene ambiguous. Trimming pared 4 bases from V and 2 bases from J, leaving 12 bases between. Per germline, CDR1 DFQATT and CDR2 SNEGSKA (reference sequence). The CDR3 has 14 amino acids.

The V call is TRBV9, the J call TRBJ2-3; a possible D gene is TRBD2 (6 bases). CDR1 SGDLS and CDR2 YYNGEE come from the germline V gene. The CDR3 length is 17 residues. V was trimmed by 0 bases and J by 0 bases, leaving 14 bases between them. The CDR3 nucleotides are TGTGCCAGCAGCGTAGAGTGGGGACTGACTAGCACAGATACGCAGTATTTT. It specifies CASSVEWGLTSTDTQYF.

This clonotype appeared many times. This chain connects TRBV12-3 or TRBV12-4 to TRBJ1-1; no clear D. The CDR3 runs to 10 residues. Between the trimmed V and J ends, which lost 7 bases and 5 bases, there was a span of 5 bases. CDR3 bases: TGTGCCAGCAAGAATACTGAAGCTTTCTTT. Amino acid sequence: CASKNTEAFF.

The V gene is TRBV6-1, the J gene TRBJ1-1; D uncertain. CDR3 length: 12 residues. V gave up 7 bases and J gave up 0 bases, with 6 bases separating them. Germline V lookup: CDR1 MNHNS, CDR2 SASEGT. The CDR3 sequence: CASTGLNTEAFF. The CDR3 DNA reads TGTGCCAGCACTGGTCTGAACACTGAAGCTTTCTTT.

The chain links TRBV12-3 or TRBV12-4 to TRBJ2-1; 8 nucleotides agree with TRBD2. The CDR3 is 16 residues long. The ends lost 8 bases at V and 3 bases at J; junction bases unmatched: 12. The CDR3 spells CASENQRGPLYNEQFF. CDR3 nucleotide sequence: TGTGCCAGCGAGAACCAGCGGGGGCCACTCTACAATGAGCAGTTCTTC.

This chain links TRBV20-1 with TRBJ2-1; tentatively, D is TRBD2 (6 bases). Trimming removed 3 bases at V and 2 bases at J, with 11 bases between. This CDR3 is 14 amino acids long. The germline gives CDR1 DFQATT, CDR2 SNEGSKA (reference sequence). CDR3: CSARAASAYNEQFF. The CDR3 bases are TGCAGTGCTAGGGCGGCTAGCGCCTACAATGAGCAGTTCTTC.

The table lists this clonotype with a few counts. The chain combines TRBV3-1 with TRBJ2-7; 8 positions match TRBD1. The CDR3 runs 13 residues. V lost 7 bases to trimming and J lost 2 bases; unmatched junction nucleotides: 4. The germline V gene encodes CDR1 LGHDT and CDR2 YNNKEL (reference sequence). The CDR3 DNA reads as TGTGCCAGCACCTCGACAGGGGCCTACGAGCAGTACTTC. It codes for CASTSTGAYEQYF.

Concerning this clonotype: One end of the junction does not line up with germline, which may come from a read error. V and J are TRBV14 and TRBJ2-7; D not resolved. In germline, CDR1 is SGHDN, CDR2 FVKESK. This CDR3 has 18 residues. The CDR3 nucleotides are TGTGCCAACAGCCAAGATCTAAGAGGAATTGTTCTTTCCTACGAGCAGTACTTC. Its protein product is CANSQDLRGIVLSYEQYF.

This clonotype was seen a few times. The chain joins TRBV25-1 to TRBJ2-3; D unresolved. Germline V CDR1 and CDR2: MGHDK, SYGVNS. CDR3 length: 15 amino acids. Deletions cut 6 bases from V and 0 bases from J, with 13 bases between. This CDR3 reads CASSTPKGSTDTQYF. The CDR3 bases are TGTGCCAGCAGCACTCCGAAGGGCAGCACAGATACGCAGTATTTT.

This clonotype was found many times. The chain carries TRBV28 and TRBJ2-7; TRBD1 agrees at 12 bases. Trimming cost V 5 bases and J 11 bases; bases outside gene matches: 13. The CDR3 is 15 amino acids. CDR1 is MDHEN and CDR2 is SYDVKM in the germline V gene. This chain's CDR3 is CASSVSRDRGLKEYF. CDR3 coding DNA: TGTGCCAGCAGTGTGTCCCGGGACAGGGGGCTGAAAGAGTACTTC.

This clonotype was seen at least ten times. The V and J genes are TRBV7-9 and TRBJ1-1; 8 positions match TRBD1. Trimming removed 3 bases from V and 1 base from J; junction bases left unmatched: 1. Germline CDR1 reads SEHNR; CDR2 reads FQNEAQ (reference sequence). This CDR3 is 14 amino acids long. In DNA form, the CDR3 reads TGTGCCAGCAGCTTCGGACAGGGGAACACTGAAGCTTTCTTT. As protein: CASSFGQGNTEAFF. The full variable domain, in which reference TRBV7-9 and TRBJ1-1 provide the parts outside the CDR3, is DTGVSQNPRHKITKRGQNVTFRCDPISEHNRLYWYRQTLGQGPEFLTYFQNEAQLEKSRLLSDRFSAERPKGSFSTLEIQRTEQGDSAMYLCASSFGQGNTEAFFGQGTRLTVV.

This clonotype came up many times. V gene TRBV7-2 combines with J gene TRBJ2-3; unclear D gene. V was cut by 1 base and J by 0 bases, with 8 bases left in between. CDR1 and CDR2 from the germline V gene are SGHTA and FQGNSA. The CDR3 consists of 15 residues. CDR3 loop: CASSLGVLSTDTQYF. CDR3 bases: TGTGCCAGCAGCTTAGGAGTTCTGAGCACAGATACGCAGTATTTT.

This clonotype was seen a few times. CDR3 loop: CASSGPTGTQYF. The CDR3 DNA sequence: TGTGCCAGCAGCGGCCCGACCGGTACGCAGTATTTT. V gene TRBV11-2 combines with J gene TRBJ2-3, with no clear D. Deletions cut 5 bases from V and 8 bases from J, with 11 bases between. This CDR3 region has 12 residues. Germline V gives CDR1 SGHAT, CDR2 FQNNGV.

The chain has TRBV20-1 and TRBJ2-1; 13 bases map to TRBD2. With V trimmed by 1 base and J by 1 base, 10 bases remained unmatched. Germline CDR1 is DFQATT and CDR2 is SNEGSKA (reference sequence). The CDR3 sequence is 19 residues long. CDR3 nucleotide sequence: TGCAGTGCTAGAGGACTAGCGGGAGGTATATCACGGTCCTACAATGAGCAGTTCTTC. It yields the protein CSARGLAGGISRSYNEQFF.

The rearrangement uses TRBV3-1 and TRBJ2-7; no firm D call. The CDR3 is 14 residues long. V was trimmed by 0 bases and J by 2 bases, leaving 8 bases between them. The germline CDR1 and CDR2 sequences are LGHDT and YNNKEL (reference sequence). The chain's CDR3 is CASSQETRTYEQYF. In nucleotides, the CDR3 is TGTGCCAGCAGCCAAGAGACACGGACCTACGAGCAGTACTTC.

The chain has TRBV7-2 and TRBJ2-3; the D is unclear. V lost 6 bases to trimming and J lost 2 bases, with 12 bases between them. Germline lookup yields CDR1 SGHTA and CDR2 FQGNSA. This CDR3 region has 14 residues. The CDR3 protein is CASRQPGSTDTQYF. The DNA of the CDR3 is TGTGCCAGCAGGCAACCGGGCTCCACAGATACGCAGTATTTT.